This TCR beta chain came from a study of shared clonotypes between healthy human individuals. V lost 6 bases, J lost 2 bases, and 8 bases stayed unmatched. This CDR3 region has 15 residues. CDR1 and CDR2 from the germline V gene are SNHLY and FYNNEI. This table comes from immunoSEQ multiplex PCR, and its TCRdb copy is limited to in-frame clones, with some not included. Among hundreds of thousands of clones listed, 70% to 80% were seen once. This chain links TRBV2 with TRBJ2-3; 7 nucleotides line up with TRBD1. Sequences were obtained from PBMCs. The source of this sequence is a middle-aged woman in good health. Some clones in this sample may be carry-over from other donors' samples. CDR3 residues: CASRAGQAATDTQYF. The DNA for the CDR3 is TGTGCCAGCAGGGCTGGACAGGCGGCCACAGATACGCAGTATTTT.